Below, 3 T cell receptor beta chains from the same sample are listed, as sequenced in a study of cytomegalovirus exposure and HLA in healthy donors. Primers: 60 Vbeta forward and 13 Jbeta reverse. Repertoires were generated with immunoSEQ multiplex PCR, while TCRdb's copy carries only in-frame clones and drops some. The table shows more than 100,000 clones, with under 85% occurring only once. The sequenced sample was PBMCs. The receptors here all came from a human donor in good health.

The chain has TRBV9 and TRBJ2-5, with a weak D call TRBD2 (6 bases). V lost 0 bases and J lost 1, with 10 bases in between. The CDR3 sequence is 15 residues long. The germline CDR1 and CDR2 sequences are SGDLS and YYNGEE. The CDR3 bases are TGTGCCAGCAGCGTAGCGGGAGCTATCCAAGAGACCCAGTACTTC. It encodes CASSVAGAIQETQYF. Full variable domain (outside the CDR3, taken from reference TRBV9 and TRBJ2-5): DSGVTQTPKHLITATGQRVTLRCSPRSGDLSVYWYQQSLDQGLQFLIQYYNGEERAKGNILERFSAQQFPDLHSELNLSSLELGDSALYFCASSVAGAIQETQYFGPGTRLLVL.

CDR3 DNA sequence: TGTGCCAGCAGCCCCGGGGGTTTGGGTGGCTACACCTTC. Amino acids: CASSPGGLGGYTF. The chain employs TRBV7-9 and TRBJ1-2; a weak D match, TRBD1 (5 bases). This CDR3 region has 13 residues. The germline V gene has CDR1 SEHNR and CDR2 FQNEAQ (reference sequence). The V and J ends lost 5 bases and 7 bases respectively, with 14 bases between them.

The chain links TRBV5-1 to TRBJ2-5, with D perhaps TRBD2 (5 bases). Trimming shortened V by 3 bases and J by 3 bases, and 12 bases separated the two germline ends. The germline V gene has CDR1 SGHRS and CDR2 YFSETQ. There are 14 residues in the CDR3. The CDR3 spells CASSSPSREETQYF. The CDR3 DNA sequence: TGCGCCAGCAGCTCCCCGTCGAGGGAAGAGACCCAGTACTTC.